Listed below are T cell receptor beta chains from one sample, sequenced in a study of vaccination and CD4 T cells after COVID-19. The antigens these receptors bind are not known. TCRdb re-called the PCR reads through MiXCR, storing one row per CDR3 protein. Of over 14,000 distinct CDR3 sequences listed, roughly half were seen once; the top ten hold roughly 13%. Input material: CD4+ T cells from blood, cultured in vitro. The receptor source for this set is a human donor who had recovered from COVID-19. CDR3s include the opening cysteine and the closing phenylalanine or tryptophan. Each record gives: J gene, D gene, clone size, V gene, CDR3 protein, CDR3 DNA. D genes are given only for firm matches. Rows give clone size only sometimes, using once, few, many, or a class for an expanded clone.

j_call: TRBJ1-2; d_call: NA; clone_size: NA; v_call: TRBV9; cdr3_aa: CASSRTNYGYTF; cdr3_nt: TGTGCCAGCAGCAGGACAAACTATGGCTACACCTTC
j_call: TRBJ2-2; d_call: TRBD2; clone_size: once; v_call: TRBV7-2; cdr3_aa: CASSTLAGARGELFF; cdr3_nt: TGTGCCAGCAGCACTTTAGCGGGAGCGAGGGGGGAGCTGTTTTTT
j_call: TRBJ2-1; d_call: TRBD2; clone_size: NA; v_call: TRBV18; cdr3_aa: CASSPLLAGGSDEQFF; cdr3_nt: TGTGCCAGCTCACCACTACTAGCGGGGGGGAGTGATGAGCAGTTCTTC
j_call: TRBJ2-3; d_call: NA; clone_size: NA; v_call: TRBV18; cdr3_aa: CASSSTSTDTQYF; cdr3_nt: TGTGCCAGCTCATCTACTAGTACAGATACGCAGTATTTT
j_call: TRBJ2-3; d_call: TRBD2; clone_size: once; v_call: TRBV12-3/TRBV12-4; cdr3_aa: CASRLAGDTDTQYF; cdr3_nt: TGTGCCAGCAGACTAGCGGGCGACACAGATACGCAGTATTTT
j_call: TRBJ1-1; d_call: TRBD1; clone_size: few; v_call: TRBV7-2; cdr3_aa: CASSGGQLNTEAFF; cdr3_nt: TGTGCCAGCAGCGGGGGACAGTTGAACACTGAAGCTTTCTTT
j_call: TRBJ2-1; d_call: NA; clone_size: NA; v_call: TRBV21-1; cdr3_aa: CASSKPGLADYNEQFF; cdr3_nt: TGTGCCAGCAGCAAACCTGGACTAGCGGACTACAATGAGCAGTTCTTC
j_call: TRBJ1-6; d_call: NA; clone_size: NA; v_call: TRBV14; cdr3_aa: CASSPDANRANSPLHF; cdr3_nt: TGTGCCAGCAGCCCAGACGCTAACAGGGCTAATTCACCCCTCCACTTT
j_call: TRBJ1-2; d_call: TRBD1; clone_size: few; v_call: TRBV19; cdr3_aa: CASSISQGDYGYTF; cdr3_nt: TGTGCCAGTAGTATCAGCCAGGGGGACTATGGCTACACCTTC
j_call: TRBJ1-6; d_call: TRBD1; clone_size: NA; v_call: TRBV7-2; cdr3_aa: CASSLVPYGTDYNSPLHF; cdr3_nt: TGTGCCAGCAGCTTAGTCCCCTACGGGACAGACTATAATTCACCCCTCCACTTT
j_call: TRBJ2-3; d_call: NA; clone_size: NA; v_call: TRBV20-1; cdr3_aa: CSAARLSENTDTQYF; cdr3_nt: TGCAGTGCTGCTAGACTATCTGAAAATACAGATACGCAGTATTTT
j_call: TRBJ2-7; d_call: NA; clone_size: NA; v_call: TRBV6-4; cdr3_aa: CASRIRPGTISYEQYF; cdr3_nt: TGTGCCAGCAGGATCCGCCCGGGCACCATCTCCTACGAGCAGTACTTC
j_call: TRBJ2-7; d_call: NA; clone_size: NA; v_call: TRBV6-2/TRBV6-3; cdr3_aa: CASSWSQSAGESSYEQYF; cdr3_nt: TGTGCCAGCAGTTGGAGCCAGTCAGCGGGCGAAAGCTCCTACGAGCAGTACTTC
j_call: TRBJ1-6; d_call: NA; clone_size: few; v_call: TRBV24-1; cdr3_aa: CATISFRKGKNSPLHF; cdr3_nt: TGTGCCACCATAAGCTTTCGGAAGGGAAAAAATTCACCCCTCCACTTT
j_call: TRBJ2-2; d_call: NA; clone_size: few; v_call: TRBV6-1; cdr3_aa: CASSGTANTGELFF; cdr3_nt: TGTGCCAGCTCGGGGACGGCCAACACCGGGGAGCTGTTTTTT
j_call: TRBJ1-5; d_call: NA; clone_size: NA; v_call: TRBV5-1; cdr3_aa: CASSLEGVENQPQHF; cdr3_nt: TGCGCCAGCAGCTTGGAAGGTGTAGAGAATCAGCCCCAGCATTTT
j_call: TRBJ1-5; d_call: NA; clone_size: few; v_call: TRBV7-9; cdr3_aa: CASSIGRVESNQPQHF; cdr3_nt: TGTGCCAGCAGCATAGGAAGAGTGGAGAGCAATCAGCCCCAGCATTTT
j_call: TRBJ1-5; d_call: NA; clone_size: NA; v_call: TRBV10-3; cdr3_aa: CAISQQGSNQPQHF; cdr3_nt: TGTGCCATTTCACAGCAGGGTAGCAATCAGCCCCAGCATTTT
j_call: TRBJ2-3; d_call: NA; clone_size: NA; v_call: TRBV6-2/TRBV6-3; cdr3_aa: CASSGPGGALWTDTQYF; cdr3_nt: TGTGCCAGCAGTGGACCAGGGGGGGCCTTGTGGACAGATACGCAGTATTTT
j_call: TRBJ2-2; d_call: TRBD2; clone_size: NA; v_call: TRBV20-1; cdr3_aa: CSATRLAGANTGELFF; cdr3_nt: TGCAGTGCGACGAGACTAGCGGGAGCGAACACCGGGGAGCTGTTTTTT
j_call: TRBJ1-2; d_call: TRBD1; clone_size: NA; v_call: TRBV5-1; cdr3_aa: CASSLGDRGRHTF; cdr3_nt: TGCGCCAGCAGCTTAGGGGACAGGGGTCGGCACACCTTC
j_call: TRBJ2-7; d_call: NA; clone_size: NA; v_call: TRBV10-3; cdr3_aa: CAISTSSLNEQYF; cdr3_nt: TGTGCCATCAGTACTAGCTCCCTAAACGAGCAGTACTTC
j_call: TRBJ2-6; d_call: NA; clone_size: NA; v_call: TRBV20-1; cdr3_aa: CSARGGSGANVLTF; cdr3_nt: TGCAGTGCTAGAGGGGGCTCTGGGGCCAACGTCCTGACTTTC
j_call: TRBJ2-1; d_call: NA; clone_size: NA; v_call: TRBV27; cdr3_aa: CASNPRQSYNEQFF; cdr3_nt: TGTGCCAGCAACCCTCGACAGAGCTACAATGAGCAGTTCTTC
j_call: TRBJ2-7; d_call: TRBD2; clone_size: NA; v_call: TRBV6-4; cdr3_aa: CASSTSGRFEQYF; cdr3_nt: TGTGCCAGCAGTACTAGCGGGAGGTTCGAGCAGTACTTC